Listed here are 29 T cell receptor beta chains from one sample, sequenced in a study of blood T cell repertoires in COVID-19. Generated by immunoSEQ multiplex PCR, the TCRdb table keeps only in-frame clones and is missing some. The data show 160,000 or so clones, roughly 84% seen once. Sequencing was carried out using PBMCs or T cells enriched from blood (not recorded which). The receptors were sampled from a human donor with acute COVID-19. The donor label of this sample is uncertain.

CDR3 in amino acids: CASSRQDYEQYF. As DNA, the CDR3 is TGTGCCAGCTCACGACAGGACTACGAGCAGTACTTC. The chain uses TRBV18 and TRBJ2-7; weak D call: TRBD1 (6 bases). Trimming took 4 bases from V and 3 from J, leaving 7 bases between them. This CDR3 is 12 amino acids long. In germline, CDR1 is KGHSH, CDR2 LQKENI.

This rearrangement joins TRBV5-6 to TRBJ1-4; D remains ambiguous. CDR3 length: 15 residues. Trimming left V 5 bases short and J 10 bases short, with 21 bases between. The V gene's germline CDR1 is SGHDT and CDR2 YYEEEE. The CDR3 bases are TGTGCCAGCAGTCCAGGACTCGCCGCCCGGGGAAAACTGTTTTTT. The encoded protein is CASSPGLAARGKLFF.

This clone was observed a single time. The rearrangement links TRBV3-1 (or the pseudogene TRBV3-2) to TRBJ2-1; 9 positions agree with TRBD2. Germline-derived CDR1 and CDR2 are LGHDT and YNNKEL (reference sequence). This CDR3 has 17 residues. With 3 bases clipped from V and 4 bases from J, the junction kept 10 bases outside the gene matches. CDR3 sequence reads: CASSHGLAGLGYNEQFF. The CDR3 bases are TGTGCCAGCAGCCACGGTCTAGCGGGGTTGGGGTACAATGAGCAGTTCTTC.

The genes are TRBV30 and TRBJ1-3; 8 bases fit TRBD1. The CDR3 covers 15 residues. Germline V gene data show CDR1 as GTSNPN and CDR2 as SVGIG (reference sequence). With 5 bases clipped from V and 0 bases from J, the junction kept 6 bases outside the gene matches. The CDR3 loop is CAWGQGLSSGNTIYF. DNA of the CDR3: TGTGCCTGGGGACAGGGCTTGAGCTCTGGAAACACCATATATTTT.

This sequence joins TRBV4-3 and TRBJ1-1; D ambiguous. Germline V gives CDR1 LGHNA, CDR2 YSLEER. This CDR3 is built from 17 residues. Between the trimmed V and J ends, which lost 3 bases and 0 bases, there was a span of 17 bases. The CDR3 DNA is TGCGCCAGCAGCCACCGGGTCCTCAGCGCCATGAACACTGAAGCTTTCTTT. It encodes CASSHRVLSAMNTEAFF.

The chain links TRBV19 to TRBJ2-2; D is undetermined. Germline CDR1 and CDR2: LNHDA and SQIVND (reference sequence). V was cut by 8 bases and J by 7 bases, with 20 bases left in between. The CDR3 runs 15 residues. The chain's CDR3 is CASETFSQSGGELFF. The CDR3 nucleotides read TGTGCCAGTGAGACTTTTTCCCAGAGTGGCGGGGAGCTGTTTTTT.

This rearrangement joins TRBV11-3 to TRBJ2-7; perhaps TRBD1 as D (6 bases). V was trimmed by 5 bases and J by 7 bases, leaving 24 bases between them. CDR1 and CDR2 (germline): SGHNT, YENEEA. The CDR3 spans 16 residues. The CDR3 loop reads CASSPSGHRTLCEQYF. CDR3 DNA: TGTGCCAGCAGCCCATCGGGACACCGTACCCTCTGTGAGCAGTACTTC.

CDR3 bases: TGTGCCAGCAGCCGGTGGGAGGGAACGGAAGGAAACACCATATATTTT. Translating gives CASSRWEGTEGNTIYF. The chain recombines TRBV11-2 with TRBJ1-3; D gene ambiguous. The ends were cut back, 5 bases at V and 4 bases at J, with 18 bases in the middle. CDR3 size: 16 residues. Germline V lookup: CDR1 SGHAT, CDR2 FQNNGV.

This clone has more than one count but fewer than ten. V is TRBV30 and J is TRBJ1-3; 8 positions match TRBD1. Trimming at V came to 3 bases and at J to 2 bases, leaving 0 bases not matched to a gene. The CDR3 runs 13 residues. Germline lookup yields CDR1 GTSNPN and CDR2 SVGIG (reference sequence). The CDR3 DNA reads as TGTGCCTGGAGACAGGGGGCTGGAAACACCATATATTTT. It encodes CAWRQGAGNTIYF.

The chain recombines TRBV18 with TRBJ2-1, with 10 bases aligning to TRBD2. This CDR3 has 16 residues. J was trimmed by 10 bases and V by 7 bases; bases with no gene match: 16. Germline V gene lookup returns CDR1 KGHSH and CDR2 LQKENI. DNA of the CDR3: TGTGCCAGCTATAAGATCCAGCGGGGGGGCCTCGACGAGCAGTTCTTC. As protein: CASYKIQRGGLDEQFF. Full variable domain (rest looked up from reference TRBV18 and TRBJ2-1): NAGVMQNPRHLVRRRGQEARLRCSPMKGHSHVYWYRQLPEEGLKFMVYLQKENIIDESGMPKERFSAEFPKEGPSILRIQQVVRGDSAAYFCASYKIQRGGLDEQFFGPGTRLTVL.

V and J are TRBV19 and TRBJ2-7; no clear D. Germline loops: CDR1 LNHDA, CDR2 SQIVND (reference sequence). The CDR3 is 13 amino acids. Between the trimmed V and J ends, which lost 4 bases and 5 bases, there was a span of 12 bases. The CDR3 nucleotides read TGTGCCAGTAGTAGTAGAGGTCAAGACGAGCAGTACTTC. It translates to CASSSRGQDEQYF.

CDR3 sequence (DNA): TGCGCCAGCAGCCAAACTAGCGGGGGCGCTGATACGCAGTATTTT. Translating it yields CASSQTSGGADTQYF. This rearrangement joins TRBV4-1 to TRBJ2-3, with 11 bases matching TRBD2. CDR1 and CDR2 from the germline V gene are MGHRA and YSYEKL. This CDR3 region has 15 residues. V shed 2 bases, J shed 6 bases, and the junction held 4 bases outside the gene matches.

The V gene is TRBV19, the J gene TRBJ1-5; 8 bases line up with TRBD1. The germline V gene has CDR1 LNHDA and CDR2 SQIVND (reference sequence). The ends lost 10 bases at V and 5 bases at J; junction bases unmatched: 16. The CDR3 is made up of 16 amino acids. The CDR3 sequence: CATSASAGTGYQPQHF. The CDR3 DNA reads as TGTGCCACCAGTGCCTCCGCCGGGACAGGCTATCAGCCCCAGCATTTT.

The CDR3: CASARLAGVETQYF. CDR3 coding DNA: TGCGCCAGCGCAAGACTAGCGGGGGTAGAGACCCAGTACTTC. The rearrangement joins TRBV5-1 to TRBJ2-5; TRBD2 agrees at 12 bases. CDR3 size: 14 residues. Per the germline V gene, CDR1 is SGHRS and CDR2 is YFSETQ. Trimming cost V 7 bases and J 4 bases; bases outside gene matches: 5.

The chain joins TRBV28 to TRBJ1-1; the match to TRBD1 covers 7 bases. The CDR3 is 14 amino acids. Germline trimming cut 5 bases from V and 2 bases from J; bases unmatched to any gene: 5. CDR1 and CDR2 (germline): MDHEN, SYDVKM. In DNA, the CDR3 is TGTGCCAGCAGTGAGGGGGCGCGAAACACTGAAGCTTTCTTT. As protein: CASSEGARNTEAFF.

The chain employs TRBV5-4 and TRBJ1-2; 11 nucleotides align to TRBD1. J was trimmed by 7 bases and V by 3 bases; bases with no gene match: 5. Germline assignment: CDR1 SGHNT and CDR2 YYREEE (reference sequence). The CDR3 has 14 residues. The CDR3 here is CASSSGTGGIGYTF. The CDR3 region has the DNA TGTGCCAGCAGCTCCGGGACAGGGGGGATTGGCTACACCTTC.

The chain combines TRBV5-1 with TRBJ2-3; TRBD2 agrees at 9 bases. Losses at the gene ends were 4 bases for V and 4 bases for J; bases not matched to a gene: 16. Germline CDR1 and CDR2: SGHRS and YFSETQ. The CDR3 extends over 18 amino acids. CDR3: CASSVSGTSSLRADTQYF. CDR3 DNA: TGCGCCAGCAGCGTCTCCGGGACTAGCTCCCTACGTGCAGATACGCAGTATTTT. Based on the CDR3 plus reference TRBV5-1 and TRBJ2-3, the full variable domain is KAGVTQTPRYLIKTRGQQVTLSCSPISGHRSVSWYQQTPGQGLQFLFEYFSETQRNKGNFPGRFSGRQFSNSRSEMNVSTLELGDSALYLCASSVSGTSSLRADTQYFGPGTRLTVL.

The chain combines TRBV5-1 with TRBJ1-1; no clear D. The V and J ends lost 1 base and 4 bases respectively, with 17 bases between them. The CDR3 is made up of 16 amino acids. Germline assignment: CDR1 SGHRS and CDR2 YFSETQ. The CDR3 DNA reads TGCGCCAGCAGCTTGTCCAGCGGGGTCCTAACCACTGAAGCTTTCTTT. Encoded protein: CASSLSSGVLTTEAFF.

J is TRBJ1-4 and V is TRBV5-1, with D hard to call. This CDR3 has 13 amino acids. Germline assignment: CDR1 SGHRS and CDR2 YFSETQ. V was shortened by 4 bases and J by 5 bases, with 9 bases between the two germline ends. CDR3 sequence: CASSVTGNEKLFF. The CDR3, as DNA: TGCGCCAGCAGCGTGACGGGAAATGAAAAACTGTTTTTT. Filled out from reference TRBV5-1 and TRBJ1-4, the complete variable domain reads KAGVTQTPRYLIKTRGQQVTLSCSPISGHRSVSWYQQTPGQGLQFLFEYFSETQRNKGNFPGRFSGRQFSNSRSEMNVSTLELGDSALYLCASSVTGNEKLFFGSGTQLSVL.

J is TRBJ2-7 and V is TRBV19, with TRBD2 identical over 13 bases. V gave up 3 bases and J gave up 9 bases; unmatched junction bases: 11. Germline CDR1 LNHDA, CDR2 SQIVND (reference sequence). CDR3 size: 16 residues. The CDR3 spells CASSIWRTSGGRRQYF. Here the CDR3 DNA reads TGTGCCAGTAGTATCTGGAGGACTAGCGGGGGCCGGAGGCAGTACTTC.

In nucleotides, the CDR3 is TGCGCCAGCAGCTTGGCCGTCAGGGGTCTAGGTTCACCCCTCCACTTT. It is translated as CASSLAVRGLGSPLHF. The gene calls are TRBV5-1 and TRBJ1-6, with D tentatively TRBD1 (6 bases). CDR1 is SGHRS and CDR2 is YFSETQ in the germline V gene. There are 16 residues in the CDR3. Deletions cut 0 bases from V and 9 bases from J, with 16 bases between.

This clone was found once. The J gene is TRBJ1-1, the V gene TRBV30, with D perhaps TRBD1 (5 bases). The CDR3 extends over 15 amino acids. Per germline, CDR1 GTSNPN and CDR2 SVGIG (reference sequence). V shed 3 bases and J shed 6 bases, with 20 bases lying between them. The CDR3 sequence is CAWSSAGAGLSEAFF. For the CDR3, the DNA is TGTGCCTGGAGCTCGGCTGGGGCAGGGCTCTCTGAAGCTTTCTTT.

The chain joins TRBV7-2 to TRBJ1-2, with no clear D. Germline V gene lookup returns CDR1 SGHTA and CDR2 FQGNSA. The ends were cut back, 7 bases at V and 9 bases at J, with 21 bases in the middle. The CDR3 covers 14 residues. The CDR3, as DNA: TGTGCCAGCATCCCCCGCGGGGTGGTAGTGCGCTACACCTTC. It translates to CASIPRGVVVRYTF.

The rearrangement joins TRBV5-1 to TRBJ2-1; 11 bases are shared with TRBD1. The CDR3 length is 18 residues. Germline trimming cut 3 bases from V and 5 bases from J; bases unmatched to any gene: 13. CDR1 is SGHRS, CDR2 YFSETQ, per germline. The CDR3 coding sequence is TGCGCCAGCAGCTCGCGGCCGGACCGGGACAGGGGGGACAATGAGCAGTTCTTC. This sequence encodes CASSSRPDRDRGDNEQFF.

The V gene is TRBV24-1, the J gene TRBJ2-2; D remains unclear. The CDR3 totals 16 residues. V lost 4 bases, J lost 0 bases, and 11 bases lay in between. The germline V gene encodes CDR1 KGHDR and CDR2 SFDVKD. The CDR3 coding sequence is TGTGCCACCAGTGACGCAGGAACCCCGAACACCGGGGAGCTGTTTTTT. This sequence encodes CATSDAGTPNTGELFF.

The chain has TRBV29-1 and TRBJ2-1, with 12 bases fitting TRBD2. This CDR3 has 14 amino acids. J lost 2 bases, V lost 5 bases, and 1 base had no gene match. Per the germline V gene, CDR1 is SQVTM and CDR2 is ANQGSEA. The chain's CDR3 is CSVSSGGAYNEQFF. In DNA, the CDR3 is TGCAGCGTTTCTAGCGGGGGGGCCTACAATGAGCAGTTCTTC.

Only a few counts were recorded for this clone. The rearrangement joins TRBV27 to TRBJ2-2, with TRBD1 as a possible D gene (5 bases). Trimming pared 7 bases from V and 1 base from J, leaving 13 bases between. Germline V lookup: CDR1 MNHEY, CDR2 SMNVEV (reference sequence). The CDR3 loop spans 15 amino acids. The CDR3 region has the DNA TGTGCCAGCACCGAATCAGGACAGAACACCGGGGAGCTGTTTTTT. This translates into CASTESGQNTGELFF.

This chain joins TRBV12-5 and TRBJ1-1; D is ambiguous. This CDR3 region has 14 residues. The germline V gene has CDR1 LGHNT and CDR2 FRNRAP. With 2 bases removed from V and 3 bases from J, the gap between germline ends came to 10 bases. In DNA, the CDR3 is TGTGCTAGTGGTTTGTTCGCTTCAGACACTGAAGCTTTCTTT. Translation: CASGLFASDTEAFF.

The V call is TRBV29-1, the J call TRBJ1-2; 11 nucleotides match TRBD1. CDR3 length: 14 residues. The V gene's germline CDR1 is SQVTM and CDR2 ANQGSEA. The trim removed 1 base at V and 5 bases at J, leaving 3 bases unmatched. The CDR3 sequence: CSVEVRDRGYGYTF. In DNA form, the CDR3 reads TGCAGCGTTGAAGTCCGGGACAGGGGGTATGGCTACACCTTC.